This T cell receptor (beta chain) originates from a study of blood T cell repertoires in COVID-19. As for the study in general: PBMCs, B-cell-depleted T cells, or T cells provided the cDNA or gDNA that made up the material.

Per the authors' pipeline: Nucleated cell number was recorded as an estimate derived from reference gene primer amplification. Only in-frame clones appear in the TCRdb table, and some are missing; sequencing was by immunoSEQ multiplex PCR. V, J and clone size derive from that table, while D and trimming were established from the DNA sequence. This sample carries 200,000 to 250,000 clones, approximately 80% of them seen once, and the ten largest clones take under 2%. Trimming pared 8 bases from V and 8 bases from J, leaving 15 bases between. The CDR3 length is 12 residues. The germline V gene has CDR1 ENHRY and CDR2 SYGVKD. Everyone who took part was about 18 to 90 years old, and they came from 20 to 25 US areas. Two negative PCRs, clearance, or symptom resolution had been documented for recovered Cohort 3 donors.

Input material: PBMCs or T cells enriched from blood (not recorded which). The J gene is TRBJ1-2, the V gene TRBV10-3; D remains unclear. This TCR was sampled from a man aged 55-75 years who had recovered from COVID-19. The CDR3: CAIQGLGGGYTF. Written as DNA, the CDR3 is TGTGCCATCCAAGGACTGGGTGGCGGCTACACCTTC.